Each of the 9 T cell receptor beta chains below was sequenced from the same sample in a study of cytomegalovirus exposure and HLA in healthy donors. Vbeta (60) and Jbeta (13) primers were used in the PCR. Data came from immunoSEQ multiplex PCR; TCRdb stores just in-frame clones and leaves some out. The data contain 110,000 to 150,000 clones, roughly 80% of them seen just once; the ten biggest clones take up approximately 3%. The material sequenced was PBMCs. The receptor source for this set is a female donor in good health and CMV-seronegative.

This clone appeared once. The CDR3: CASSLGAGGPYEQYF. The CDR3 DNA reads as TGTGCCAGCAGCTTAGGGGCGGGAGGGCCCTACGAGCAGTACTTC. V is TRBV7-6 and J is TRBJ2-7, with TRBD2 matching 9 bases. This CDR3 spans 15 amino acids. The V gene end was trimmed by 1 base and the J gene end by 2 bases; junction bases not matched to a gene: 3. From germline, CDR1 is SGHVS and CDR2 FNYEAQ.

The chain couples TRBV6-1 to TRBJ2-5; D uncertain. Germline CDR1 and CDR2: MNHNS and SASEGT. Trimming took off 5 bases at V and 4 bases at J, with 17 bases between the two ends. The length of the CDR3 is 15 residues. In DNA form, the CDR3 reads TGTGCCAGCAGTCCCCCCCCAGGTTCTGGAGAGACCCAGTACTTC. Its translation is CASSPPPGSGETQYF.

This chain uses TRBV5-4 with TRBJ2-7; 14 bases are shared with TRBD2. The V segment lost 6 bases and the J segment 6 bases; nucleotides outside the gene matches: 11. Germline CDR1 and CDR2: SGHNT and YYREEE (reference sequence). The length of the CDR3 is 16 residues. CDR3 sequence (DNA): TGTGCCAGCAACCCCGGGACTAGCGGGAGTACAGGCGAGCAGTACTTC. Amino acids: CASNPGTSGSTGEQYF.

This clone was seen only a few times. V is TRBV6-5 and J is TRBJ1-1; D perhaps matches TRBD1 (6 bases). The germline V and J ends were trimmed by 5 bases and 3 bases, with 13 bases remaining between them. The CDR3 consists of 14 residues. Germline V gene sequence: CDR1 MNHEY, CDR2 SVGAGI. The CDR3 sequence is CASSPTGLDTEAFF. The CDR3 DNA is TGTGCCAGCAGTCCCACAGGGTTGGACACTGAAGCTTTCTTT.

This rearrangement joins TRBV7-9 to TRBJ2-1, with TRBD2 matching over 8 bases. This CDR3 region has 14 residues. The germline gives CDR1 SEHNR, CDR2 FQNEAQ (reference sequence). V shed 5 bases, J shed 9 bases, and the junction held 9 bases outside the gene matches. The CDR3 spells CASSLHSGRFEQFF. The CDR3 region has the DNA TGTGCCAGCAGCCTACACAGCGGGAGATTTGAGCAGTTCTTC.

The rearrangement links TRBV7-6 to TRBJ2-2; 15 positions match TRBD2. V shed 5 bases and J 0 bases; nucleotides not matched to a gene: 10. The germline gives CDR1 SGHVS, CDR2 FNYEAQ. The CDR3 covers 20 residues. CDR3 region: CASSILPGLAGGSNTGELFF. DNA for the CDR3: TGTGCCAGCAGCATCCTCCCGGGACTAGCGGGAGGATCGAACACCGGGGAGCTGTTTTTT.

The chain carries TRBV5-4 and TRBJ2-1; 7 nucleotides match TRBD1. In germline, CDR1 is SGHNT, CDR2 YYREEE (reference sequence). The CDR3 is 16 amino acids. With 0 bases clipped from V and 6 bases from J, the junction kept 9 bases outside the gene matches. Written as DNA, the CDR3 is TGTGCCAGCAGCTTGGCCAGAGTGACAGGGAGCAATGAGCAGTTCTTC. This translates into CASSLARVTGSNEQFF.

The chain couples TRBV4-3 to TRBJ1-4; TRBD1 is a possible D gene (5 bases). The V end lost 5 bases, the J end lost 0 bases, and 10 bases lay between the germline ends. This CDR3 is 15 amino acids long. The germline CDR1 and CDR2 sequences are LGHNA and YSLEER. The CDR3 spells CASSDSGATNEKLFF. In DNA form, the CDR3 reads TGCGCCAGCAGCGACAGTGGTGCAACTAATGAAAAACTGTTTTTT.

This rearrangement joins TRBV27 to TRBJ1-2; 7 bases fit TRBD1. Germline trimming cut 10 bases from V and 8 bases from J; bases unmatched to any gene: 7. In germline, CDR1 is MNHEY, CDR2 SMNVEV (reference sequence). This CDR3 spans 11 amino acids. CDR3 loop: CATRDSKGYTF. CDR3 DNA: TGTGCCACCAGGGACAGTAAGGGCTACACCTTC.